The clone carrying this T cell receptor beta chain has a handful of counts. The antigen is not known. This entry comes from a study of T cell repertoires in cytomegalovirus infection. Across the study: The study used recently identified HLA-C-restricted and well-studied HLA-B-restricted CMV epitopes.

This CDR3 spans 17 amino acids. Germline V CDR1 and CDR2: SGHTA, FQGNSA. V was shortened by 2 bases and J by 0 bases, with 14 bases between the two germline ends. Via MiXCR, TCRdb re-called the reads, giving one row per CDR3 protein. Here the sample spans nearly 700,000 distinct CDR3 sequences, roughly 36% being singletons. Specimen: cultured PBMCs, collected from culture after CMV antigen stimulation. This receptor was identified in a human donor in good health (CMV status not recorded). Some clones in this sample may be carry-over from other donors' samples. V usage is TRBV7-2 and J usage is TRBJ2-4; D not resolved. The CDR3: CASSLFIRPLAKNIQYF. The CDR3 nucleotides are TGTGCCAGCAGCTTATTTATCAGACCACTAGCCAAAAACATTCAGTACTTC.